Listed below are T cell receptor beta chains from one sample, sequenced in a study of cytomegalovirus exposure and HLA in healthy donors. Using immunoSEQ multiplex PCR, the repertoire was profiled, and TCRdb retains in-frame clones only, with some absent. The data contain 150,000 or so clones, 75% of them seen just once; the ten biggest clones take up 2% to 3%. The sequenced sample was PBMCs. The source is a female donor in good health and CMV-seronegative. The CDR3 runs from the conserved cysteine through the conserved F or W. D genes are given only for firm matches. Some rows mark clone size as missing; the rest say once, few, many or name a class of expanded clone.

>NA|TRBV2|few|TRBJ2-7
CASSGRAATEAYEQYF
TGTGCCAGCAGTGGGAGGGCAGCGACAGAAGCTTACGAGCAGTACTTC
>NA|TRBV19|NA|TRBJ1-1
CASSQQNINTEAFF
TGTGCCAGTAGTCAACAGAATATTAACACTGAAGCTTTCTTT
>NA|TRBV28|few|TRBJ2-5
CASSLAYGQGEETQYF
TGTGCCAGCAGTCTTGCTTACGGGCAGGGCGAAGAGACCCAGTACTTC
>NA|TRBV9|NA|TRBJ2-6
CASSTGLSSGANVLTF
TGTGCCAGCAGCACCGGACTTTCCTCTGGGGCCAACGTCCTGACTTTC
>NA|TRBV5-1|NA|TRBJ2-7
CASSLDGSYEQYF
TGCGCCAGCAGCTTGGACGGGTCCTACGAGCAGTACTTC
>TRBD1|TRBV19|NA|TRBJ2-3
CASSLRTGGEDTQYF
TGTGCCAGTAGTCTACGGACAGGGGGGGAGGATACGCAGTATTTT
>TRBD1|TRBV6-5|NA|TRBJ1-5
CASSKGTASNQPQHF
TGTGCCAGCAGTAAAGGGACAGCTAGCAATCAGCCCCAGCATTTT
>NA|TRBV19|NA|TRBJ1-2
CASSMGRLYGYTF
TGTGCCAGTAGTATGGGCAGGCTATATGGCTACACCTTC
>TRBD1|TRBV6-5|NA|TRBJ1-2
CASSYEQGASYTF
TGTGCCAGCAGTTACGAACAGGGGGCCAGCTACACCTTC
>NA|TRBV7-9|NA|TRBJ1-4
CASSSTDWGEREKLFF
TGTGCCAGCAGCTCCACAGATTGGGGGGAGCGTGAAAAACTGTTTTTT
>TRBD2|TRBV7-2|NA|TRBJ2-1
CASSSSVGGSYNEQFF
TGTGCCAGCAGCTCTAGTGTCGGCGGGAGCTACAATGAGCAGTTCTTC
>NA|TRBV10-3|few|TRBJ2-7
CAISESSEQYF
TGTGCCATCAGTGAGTCTAGCGAGCAGTACTTC
>NA|TRBV14|NA|TRBJ1-1
CASSQGRGTEAFF
TGTGCCAGCAGCCAAGGAAGGGGCACTGAAGCTTTCTTT
>NA|TRBV7-3|few|TRBJ2-1
CASSSTPGLNNEQFF
TGTGCCAGCAGCTCGACACCGGGACTCAACAATGAGCAGTTCTTC
>NA|TRBV10-3|NA|TRBJ1-4
CAISDPGRRDGEKLFF
TGTGCCATCAGTGATCCAGGGAGGCGAGATGGCGAAAAACTGTTTTTT
>NA|TRBV5-1|NA|TRBJ2-7
CASSSGQAGEQYF
TGCGCCAGCAGCTCGGGACAAGCTGGGGAGCAGTACTTC
>TRBD1|TRBV11-2|NA|TRBJ1-2
CASSPVRTGGNYGYTF
TGTGCCAGCAGCCCCGTAAGGACAGGGGGAAACTATGGCTACACCTTC
>TRBD1|TRBV7-2|NA|TRBJ1-2
CASSRTILTGGDGYTF
TGTGCCAGCAGCCGTACTATTTTGACAGGGGGCGATGGCTACACCTTC
>NA|TRBV7-9|few|TRBJ2-7
CASSSTRDLEQYF
TGTGCCAGCAGCTCAACCCGGGACTTGGAGCAGTACTTC
>NA|TRBV12-5|NA|TRBJ2-7
CASALGGARGEQYF
TGTGCTAGTGCCCTTGGGGGGGCAAGGGGCGAGCAGTACTTC
>NA|TRBV11-2|NA|TRBJ2-2
CAIYENGREAGELFF
TGTGCCATCTACGAAAACGGGAGAGAGGCCGGGGAGCTGTTTTTT
>NA|TRBV7-9|NA|TRBJ2-3
CASSFGGGPDTQYF
TGTGCCAGCAGCTTCGGCGGGGGCCCAGATACGCAGTATTTT
>TRBD2|TRBV14|NA|TRBJ2-1
CASSLSTSGLGMAEQFF
TGTGCCAGCAGCCTCTCGACTAGCGGGTTGGGGATGGCTGAGCAGTTCTTC
>TRBD2|TRBV19|NA|TRBJ2-1
CASSYRTSGDNEQFF
TGTGCCAGTAGCTATAGGACTAGCGGGGACAATGAGCAGTTCTTC
>TRBD1|TRBV5-1|NA|TRBJ2-2
CASSTSQGAAGELFF
TGCGCCAGCAGCACCTCCCAGGGGGCGGCCGGGGAGCTGTTTTTT
>NA|TRBV11-2|NA|TRBJ2-3
CALWGTNQDIDTQYF
TGTGCCCTCTGGGGCACTAACCAAGATATCGATACGCAGTATTTT
>NA|TRBV19|NA|TRBJ2-1
CASAGGPANEQFF
TGTGCCTCAGCGGGTGGCCCCGCCAATGAGCAGTTCTTC
>NA|TRBV6-1|NA|TRBJ2-7
CASIGGPYEQYF
TGTGCCAGCATCGGGGGACCCTACGAGCAGTACTTC
>TRBD1|TRBV15|NA|TRBJ1-5
CATRPTGGNQPQHF
TGTGCCACCAGGCCGACAGGGGGAAATCAGCCCCAGCATTTT